These 14 T cell receptor beta chains share one sample of origin, sequenced in a study of CD8 T cells in Susac syndrome (dated by TCRdb to the late 2010s). Library method: the immunoSEQ multiplex PCR assay. RNA was extracted using the RNeasy kit, and about 0.45 to 1 microgram was reverse transcribed with random hexamers. TCRdb redid the processing of the public reads, applying fastp at Q25 and MiXCR, and retained in-frame beta chains. Merged by CDR3 protein, the rows form single entries marked with the most common genes and DNA. The table for this sample lists roughly 110,000 distinct CDR3 sequences; around 90% of them were counted only once. Of the sample, roughly 0.11% falls within the top ten clones. Sequencing was carried out using CD8+ T cells from PBMCs. All receptors come from a human donor in good health.

The chain joins TRBV7-8 to TRBJ2-1, with D hard to call. From germline, CDR1 is SGHVS and CDR2 FQNEAQ. The CDR3 is made up of 12 amino acids. Trimming took off 3 bases at V and 5 bases at J, with 5 bases between the two ends. The CDR3 sequence is CASSFSNNEQFF. For the CDR3, the DNA is TGTGCCAGCAGCTTTTCAAACAATGAGCAGTTCTTC.

The chain uses TRBV29-1 and TRBJ2-1; the D is unclear. Germline lookup yields CDR1 SQVTM and CDR2 ANQGSEA. V lost 2 bases, J lost 10 bases, and 12 bases lay in between. There are 12 residues in the CDR3. CDR3 protein: CSVETVGREQFF. The CDR3 DNA reads TGCAGCGTTGAAACCGTAGGGCGGGAGCAGTTCTTC.

About this clonotype itself: One junction end does not reproduce the germline sequence, and a read error may be involved. The chain links TRBV12-3 or TRBV12-4 to TRBJ2-2; the match to TRBD2 covers 7 bases. This CDR3 is 14 amino acids long. Here the CDR3 reads CVSSFRGSPGELFF. The CDR3 DNA is TGTGTCAGCAGTTTCCGCGGGAGTCCCGGGGAGCTGTTTTTT.

This chain links TRBV7-2 with TRBJ2-7; 7 bases map to TRBD2. The CDR3 runs 14 residues. J was trimmed by 7 bases and V by 3 bases; bases with no gene match: 9. Germline CDR1 and CDR2: SGHTA and FQGNSA. In nucleotides, the CDR3 is TGTGCCAGCAGCTTGGGGGAGGGCCTCGGGGAGCAGTACTTC. It codes for CASSLGEGLGEQYF.

The chain links TRBV4-3 to TRBJ2-7; 7 positions agree with TRBD2. The germline V gene encodes CDR1 LGHNA and CDR2 YSLEER. The length of the CDR3 is 16 residues. V shed 0 bases and J 9 bases; nucleotides not matched to a gene: 14. CDR3 nucleotide sequence: TGCGCCAGCAGCCAAGATCTTAGTGGGACTAACAACGGGCAGTACTTC. It is translated as CASSQDLSGTNNGQYF.

This clonotype was detected once. The chain carries TRBV4-1 and TRBJ2-7; perhaps D is TRBD1 or TRBD2 (5 bases each). This CDR3 comprises 15 residues. CDR1 and CDR2 from the germline V gene are MGHRA and YSYEKL. V lost 0 bases, J lost 2 bases, and 11 bases lay in between. CDR3 coding DNA: TGCGCCAGCAGCCAAGAGGAGCTGGGGGCCTACGAGCAGTACTTC. Amino acids: CASSQEELGAYEQYF.

The J gene is TRBJ2-6, the V gene TRBV7-6; D is tentatively TRBD1 or TRBD2 (5 bases each). The CDR3 contains 17 residues. Trimming cost V 1 base and J 6 bases, with 16 bases left between them. Germline V gene sequence: CDR1 SGHVS, CDR2 FNYEAQ. CDR3 loop: CASSLGQAGTPANVLTF. In DNA form, the CDR3 reads TGTGCCAGCAGCTTAGGACAAGCCGGGACCCCGGCCAACGTCCTGACTTTC. The entire variable domain, with the rest obtained from reference TRBV7-6 and TRBJ2-6, is as follows: GAGVSQSPRYKVTKRGQDVALRCDPISGHVSLYWYRQALGQGPEFLTYFNYEAQQDKSGLPNDRFSAERPEGSISTLTIQRTEQRDSAMYRCASSLGQAGTPANVLTFGAGSRLTVL.

The chain joins TRBV27 to TRBJ1-2; 9 bases align to TRBD1. Germline V gene data show CDR1 as MNHEY and CDR2 as SMNVEV (reference sequence). This CDR3 is 16 amino acids long. The V segment lost 3 bases and the J segment 6 bases; nucleotides outside the gene matches: 11. CDR3 amino acids: CASSFSGRTGADGYTF. For the CDR3, the DNA is TGTGCCAGCAGTTTCTCTGGGCGGACAGGGGCTGATGGCTACACCTTC.

This clonotype showed up just a few times. The chain couples TRBV28 to TRBJ1-2; no clear D. The CDR3 is made up of 11 amino acids. The V gene's germline CDR1 is MDHEN and CDR2 SYDVKM. V was clipped by 4 bases and J by 3 bases, with 3 bases between them. As DNA, the CDR3 is TGTGCCAGCAGTTCTTACTATGGCTACACCTTC. This sequence encodes CASSSYYGYTF.

The chain employs TRBV15 and TRBJ2-3, with 7 bases that match TRBD2. The V gene's germline CDR1 is LNHNV and CDR2 YYDKDF (reference sequence). This CDR3 is 17 amino acids long. V dropped 2 bases and J dropped 4; count of bases not matched to a gene: 12. As DNA, the CDR3 is TGTGCCACCAGCAGACCCCGCGGGGCGGGAGTTTCAGATACGCAGTATTTT. Amino acids: CATSRPRGAGVSDTQYF.

The rearrangement uses TRBV7-6 and TRBJ2-6, with D unresolved. The germline V and J ends were trimmed by 2 bases and 0 bases, with 26 bases remaining between them. The germline CDR1 and CDR2 sequences are SGHVS and FNYEAQ. The CDR3 is 22 residues long. CDR3 sequence (DNA): TGTGCCAGCAGCTTATTTCCCCCAGGCAGCTCCCAACGGCCCTCTGGGGCCAACGTCCTGACTTTC. It encodes CASSLFPPGSSQRPSGANVLTF. The complete variable domain, with remaining parts taken from reference TRBV7-6 and TRBJ2-6, reads GAGVSQSPRYKVTKRGQDVALRCDPISGHVSLYWYRQALGQGPEFLTYFNYEAQQDKSGLPNDRFSAERPEGSISTLTIQRTEQRDSAMYRCASSLFPPGSSQRPSGANVLTFGAGSRLTVL.

The J gene is TRBJ1-1, the V gene TRBV19; no clear D gene. The CDR3 spans 15 residues. The V gene lost 4 bases and the J gene lost 1 base, with 13 bases spanning the gap. Germline V CDR1 and CDR2: LNHDA, SQIVND (reference sequence). The CDR3 is CASSTAWRGNTEAFF. The CDR3 DNA sequence: TGTGCCAGTAGTACCGCGTGGCGGGGGAACACTGAAGCTTTCTTT.

This chain joins TRBV5-4 and TRBJ1-4; D might be TRBD1 (5 bases). Germline V gene sequence: CDR1 SGHNT, CDR2 YYREEE (reference sequence). Trimming took 0 bases from V and 7 from J, leaving 7 bases between them. The CDR3 length is 13 residues. The CDR3 here is CASSLDQGEKLFF. CDR3 DNA sequence: TGTGCCAGCAGCTTGGATCAGGGTGAAAAACTGTTTTTT.

The V gene is TRBV29-1, the J gene TRBJ1-2; weak D call: TRBD1 (6 bases). Germline CDR1 and CDR2: SQVTM and ANQGSEA. CDR3 size: 13 residues. V lost 3 bases to trimming and J lost 6 bases, with 14 bases between them. The CDR3, as DNA: TGCAGCGTTGAGTCCGGGGGCGCGAATGGCTACACCTTC. It yields the protein CSVESGGANGYTF.